This T cell receptor beta chain emerged from a study of identical twins. Findings and caveats of the study: For cord blood, abundant beta clonotypes had fewer insertions, unlike memory repertoires, which showed none. Models underestimated out-of-frame TCR alpha sharing in monozygotic twins.

Germline values: CDR1 ENHRY, CDR2 SYGVKD. This CDR3 has 14 amino acids. J lost 10 bases, V lost 2 bases, and 7 bases had no gene match. Carrying unique molecular identifiers, the cDNA also gained a universal primer site through template switching. One entry per CDR3 protein, called by TCRdb with MiXCR from the 5' RACE reads. The sample has about 810,000 distinct CDR3 sequences, around 12% seen once; the top ten hold under 2%. In regard to this clonotype: Its antigen remains unknown.

These data also featured in a second study, about yellow fever vaccine responses in identical twins.

The V gene is TRBV10-3, the J gene TRBJ2-1, with 8 positions matching TRBD2. The specimen was PBMCs. The receptor comes from a young woman in good health. CDR3 sequence (DNA): TGTGCCATCAGTGAGATGGTAGCGGGGTGGGAGCAGTTCTTC. It specifies CAISEMVAGWEQFF.